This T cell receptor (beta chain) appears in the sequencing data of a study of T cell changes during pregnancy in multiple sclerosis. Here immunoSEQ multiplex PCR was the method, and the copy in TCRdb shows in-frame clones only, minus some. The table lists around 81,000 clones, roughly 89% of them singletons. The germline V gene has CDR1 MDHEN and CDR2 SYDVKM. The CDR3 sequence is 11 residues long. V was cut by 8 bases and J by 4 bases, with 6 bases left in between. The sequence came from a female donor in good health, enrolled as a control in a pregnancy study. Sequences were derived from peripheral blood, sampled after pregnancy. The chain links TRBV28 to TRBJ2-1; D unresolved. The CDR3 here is CASSLYNEQFF. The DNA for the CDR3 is TGTGCCAGCTCCTTATACAATGAGCAGTTCTTC.